What follows are 13 T cell receptor beta chains derived from one specimen sequenced in a study of beta chain features in type 1 diabetes. Whole-study results and caveats: Across all four CD4+ subsets, people with type 1 diabetes showed modestly shorter TCRB CDR3s.

The investigators reverse transcribed all of the isolated RNA, so they sequenced expressed TCRB transcripts. Sequenced by immunoSEQ multiplex PCR; TCRdb stores in-frame clones only, minus some. The repertoire consists of nearly 700,000 clones, with 13% occurring once and the leading ten covering approximately 0.021%. Their specific antigens are unknown. Sequencing used naive CD4+ T cells from blood. These TCRs come from a man aged 18-30 years with type 1 diabetes.

The rearrangement uses TRBV20-1 and TRBJ2-4, with D possibly being TRBD1 or TRBD2 (5 bases each). The V end was cut by 7 bases, the J end by 7 bases, with 8 bases between. In germline, CDR1 is DFQATT, CDR2 SNEGSKA (reference sequence). The CDR3 consists of 10 residues. In nucleotides, the CDR3 is TGCAGTGTGGGGGAGAACATTCAGTACTTC. This translates into CSVGENIQYF.

CDR3 nucleotide sequence: TGTGCCACCAGCAGATCAGGGAGGACTGAAGCTTTCTTT. It specifies CATSRSGRTEAFF. The chain uses TRBV15 and TRBJ1-1; weak D call: TRBD1 (5 bases). V was pared by 2 bases and J by 5 bases, with 9 bases between. The germline V gene encodes CDR1 LNHNV and CDR2 YYDKDF (reference sequence). CDR3 length: 13 residues.

The J gene is TRBJ1-5, the V gene TRBV18; D not certain. The CDR3 length is 15 residues. Trimming removed 1 base at V and 0 bases at J, with 7 bases between. Germline V gives CDR1 KGHSH, CDR2 LQKENI. The CDR3 DNA is TGTGCCAGCTCACCACGGACGGATAGCAATCAGCCCCAGCATTTT. It specifies CASSPRTDSNQPQHF.

In its sample, this clone was seen a few times. The chain combines TRBV5-1 with TRBJ2-4; D remains ambiguous. The CDR3 consists of 16 residues. The germline V gene encodes CDR1 SGHRS and CDR2 YFSETQ. Trimming took 4 bases from V and 0 from J, leaving 14 bases between them. The CDR3 protein is CASSPRTTLAKNIQYF. The CDR3 DNA reads TGCGCCAGCAGCCCTCGTACAACGCTAGCCAAAAACATTCAGTACTTC.

This rearrangement joins TRBV30 to TRBJ1-5, with 7 bases identical to TRBD1. Germline trimming cut 3 bases from V and 5 bases from J; bases unmatched to any gene: 4. The length of the CDR3 is 13 residues. Germline V lookup: CDR1 GTSNPN, CDR2 SVGIG (reference sequence). The chain's CDR3 is CAWSGRGDQPQHF. As DNA, the CDR3 is TGTGCCTGGAGCGGCAGGGGGGATCAGCCCCAGCATTTT.

The chain uses TRBV5-1 and TRBJ2-3, with 7 bases lining up with TRBD2. CDR1 and CDR2 (germline): SGHRS, YFSETQ. This CDR3 has 16 amino acids. J gave up 2 bases and V 3 bases, and 9 bases lay outside the gene matches. CDR3 in DNA: TGCGCCAGCAGCTCGCAATTCGGGACTAACACAGATACGCAGTATTTT. Encoded protein: CASSSQFGTNTDTQYF. Together with reference TRBV5-1 and TRBJ2-3, the CDR3 gives the full variable domain: KAGVTQTPRYLIKTRGQQVTLSCSPISGHRSVSWYQQTPGQGLQFLFEYFSETQRNKGNFPGRFSGRQFSNSRSEMNVSTLELGDSALYLCASSSQFGTNTDTQYFGPGTRLTVL.

This clone appeared a few times. The chain uses TRBV30 and TRBJ2-7; D uncertain. The CDR3 totals 12 residues. V gave up 0 bases and J gave up 6 bases, with 9 bases separating them. Germline loops: CDR1 GTSNPN, CDR2 SVGIG (reference sequence). The CDR3 nucleotides read TGTGCCTGGAGTGTAATCCCCTCCGAGCAGTACTTC. Protein: CAWSVIPSEQYF.

In this sample, this clone turned up a few times. The chain carries TRBV2 and TRBJ2-7, with a tentative D call TRBD1 (5 bases). The CDR3 spans 14 residues. Between the trimmed V and J ends, which lost 3 bases and 5 bases, there was a span of 14 bases. Germline lookup yields CDR1 SNHLY and CDR2 FYNNEI. CDR3 sequence (DNA): TGTGCCAGCAGTGATGATGACAAGGACAACGAGCAGTACTTC. Translation: CASSDDDKDNEQYF.

This clone occurred once. The rearrangement links TRBV4-2 to TRBJ2-1, with D hard to call. CDR1 and CDR2 from the germline V gene are LGHNA and YNFKEQ. This CDR3 is built from 18 residues. Trimming took 0 bases from V and 2 from J, leaving 17 bases between them. The CDR3 is CASSQEGTSSNPYNEQFF. In DNA, the CDR3 is TGTGCCAGCAGCCAAGAAGGTACGTCCTCGAACCCCTACAATGAGCAGTTCTTC.

This clone showed up just a few times. The chain recombines TRBV5-4 with TRBJ2-7, with D uncertain. The germline V and J ends were trimmed by 3 bases and 0 bases, with 16 bases remaining between them. The CDR3 sequence is 16 residues long. Germline CDR1 reads SGHNT; CDR2 reads YYREEE (reference sequence). CDR3 sequence (DNA): TGTGCCAGCAGCTCCGCGGCTGTCGGAAGCTCCTACGAGCAGTACTTC. Protein sequence: CASSSAAVGSSYEQYF.

V is TRBV18 and J is TRBJ1-2; tentatively, D is TRBD1 (6 bases). Trimming removed 4 bases from V and 8 bases from J, with 14 bases in between. Germline loops: CDR1 KGHSH, CDR2 LQKENI. This CDR3 has 13 amino acids. The CDR3 bases are TGTGCCAGCTCACTGGACAGTTTGGTCGGCTACACCTTC. Protein sequence: CASSLDSLVGYTF.

The chain uses TRBV14 and TRBJ2-7; no clear D. The CDR3 consists of 15 residues. Trimming took 1 base from V and 1 from J, leaving 11 bases between them. Germline lookup yields CDR1 SGHDN and CDR2 FVKESK. The CDR3 sequence: CASSQVWGPSYEQYF. The CDR3 DNA reads TGTGCCAGCAGCCAAGTTTGGGGTCCGTCCTACGAGCAGTACTTC.

Here the CDR3 reads CASSAGTGQHNSPLHF. CDR3 DNA: TGTGCCAGCAGCGCCGGGACAGGGCAGCATAATTCACCCCTCCACTTT. This chain links TRBV13 with TRBJ1-6; TRBD1 aligns across 9 bases. CDR1 and CDR2 (germline): PRHDT, FYEKMQ (reference sequence). The CDR3 consists of 16 residues. The trim removed 5 bases at V and 5 bases at J, leaving 7 bases unmatched.